The 32 T cell receptor beta chains in this list originate from one sample, sequenced in a study of post-analysis software for immune sequencing data (dated by TCRdb to about 2015). Findings and caveats that apply to the study as a whole: Significantly higher frequencies in patients than in controls were found for five TRBV segments, including TRBV5-6, TRBV5-1 and TRBV20-1.

Library prep was done by PCR. Instrument on record: Illumina HiSeq 2500. To reduce PCR and sequencing biases, unique molecular identifiers were built into the TCR beta cDNA libraries. TCRdb took the public reads, trimmed them with fastp at Q25, ran MiXCR for clone calling and kept in-frame beta chains. Entries are consolidated by CDR3 protein sequence, retaining the most common genes and DNA. The sample table lists hundreds of thousands of distinct CDR3 sequences, 44% of them with a count of one. The top ten clonotypes cover under 2% of the sample. These TCRs' antigens remain unknown. Sequencing input: blood. The receptors originated from a girl aged 10 to 17 with multiple sclerosis.

The CDR3 region is CASSTDRNEQYF. In DNA, the CDR3 is TGTGCCAGCAGCACCGACAGGAACGAGCAGTACTTC. This rearrangement joins TRBV7-8 to TRBJ2-7, with D tentatively TRBD1 (6 bases). CDR3 size: 12 residues. The V end was cut by 5 bases, the J end by 5 bases, with 10 bases between. Germline CDR1 SGHVS, CDR2 FQNEAQ.

The V gene is TRBV7-9, the J gene TRBJ2-1; TRBD2 matches 10 bases. The V gene end was trimmed by 5 bases and the J gene end by 8 bases; junction bases not matched to a gene: 9. This CDR3 region has 15 residues. The V gene's germline CDR1 is SEHNR and CDR2 FQNEAQ (reference sequence). The CDR3, as DNA: TGTGCCAGCAGCCTGGGACTAGCGTCGGTCGATGAGCAGTTCTTC. It is translated as CASSLGLASVDEQFF.

The sample holds a few counts of this clonotype. The chain joins TRBV28 to TRBJ1-5; D remains ambiguous. The germline V and J ends were trimmed by 3 bases and 1 base, with 13 bases remaining between them. Germline V gene lookup returns CDR1 MDHEN and CDR2 SYDVKM. The CDR3 covers 16 residues. CDR3 coding DNA: TGTGCCAGCAGTTTTCTATGGGGTTCAAGCAATCAGCCCCAGCATTTT. Translated, it gives CASSFLWGSSNQPQHF.

In its sample, this clonotype was seen a few times. The junction and the germline gene differ at one end; a read error may be behind it. The chain combines TRBV3-1 with TRBJ2-1; D might be TRBD2 (6 bases). Germline CDR1 LGHDT, CDR2 YNNKEL (reference sequence). The CDR3 covers 16 residues. CDR3 bases: TGTGCCAGCAGCCAGTCAGCGGGCATTCGCGGCAATGGGCAGTTCTTC. Its translation is CASSQSAGIRGNGQFF.

This chain uses TRBV20-1 with TRBJ2-7; D possibly corresponds to TRBD2 (6 bases). CDR3 length: 13 residues. V lost 6 bases to trimming and J lost 4 bases, with 16 bases between them. Germline CDR1 DFQATT, CDR2 SNEGSKA (reference sequence). CDR3 coding DNA: TGCAGTGCCGAAGAGACGGGGGAATACGAGCAGTACTTC. It yields the protein CSAEETGEYEQYF.

This clonotype was observed a handful of times. V gene TRBV20-1 combines with J gene TRBJ2-3; D is perhaps TRBD2 (5 bases). Per germline, CDR1 DFQATT and CDR2 SNEGSKA (reference sequence). The V gene lost 6 bases and the J gene lost 4 bases, with 17 bases spanning the gap. The length of the CDR3 is 14 residues. The CDR3 nucleotides are TGCAGTGCCCGTAGGAGCGGCCACTCAGATACGCAGTATTTT. Its protein product is CSARRSGHSDTQYF.

The rearrangement uses TRBV6-5 and TRBJ2-5, with 8 bases fitting TRBD2. The junction had 8 bases not matched to a gene; V was cut back by 2 bases and J by 0 bases. Germline V CDR1 and CDR2: MNHEY, SVGAGI. The CDR3 sequence is 17 residues long. The CDR3, as DNA: TGTGCCAGCAGTTACCGGGGAGGAGCGGGGGACCAAGAGACCCAGTACTTC. It translates to CASSYRGGAGDQETQYF.

This chain connects TRBV5-1 to TRBJ1-2; tentative D call: TRBD1 (5 bases). Germline CDR1 reads SGHRS; CDR2 reads YFSETQ. V was clipped by 4 bases and J by 2 bases, with 9 bases between them. The CDR3 is 13 residues long. The DNA of the CDR3 is TGCGCCAGCAGCGCACAGGTCAACTATGGCTACACCTTC. Translation gives CASSAQVNYGYTF.

This CDR3 is CASSPRSGGPPYEQYF. The CDR3 bases are TGCGCCAGCAGCCCGCGTAGCGGGGGGCCTCCCTACGAGCAGTACTTC. The chain recombines TRBV5-1 with TRBJ2-7; 10 nucleotides line up with TRBD2. CDR1 is SGHRS and CDR2 is YFSETQ in the germline V gene. V lost 4 bases and J lost 2; bases outside the gene matches: 9. This CDR3 comprises 16 residues.

As DNA, the CDR3 is TGCGCCAGCAGCAAAGGGGAGGGGTACAGCTATGGCTACACCTTC. Its protein product is CASSKGEGYSYGYTF. The chain links TRBV5-1 to TRBJ1-2; possibly TRBD1 for D (5 bases). Germline CDR1 SGHRS, CDR2 YFSETQ. With 4 bases removed from V and 4 bases from J, the gap between germline ends came to 17 bases. This CDR3 has 15 amino acids. The full variable domain, completed using reference TRBV5-1 and TRBJ1-2, is KAGVTQTPRYLIKTRGQQVTLSCSPISGHRSVSWYQQTPGQGLQFLFEYFSETQRNKGNFPGRFSGRQFSNSRSEMNVSTLELGDSALYLCASSKGEGYSYGYTFGSGTRLTVV.

The chain couples TRBV9 to TRBJ2-1; no definite D call. The CDR3 runs 15 residues. Germline CDR1 is SGDLS and CDR2 is YYNGEE. V lost 4 bases and J lost 6, with 17 bases in between. Here the CDR3 reads CASSTGPTKTNEQFF. Here the CDR3 DNA reads TGTGCCAGCAGCACCGGGCCTACAAAAACCAATGAGCAGTTCTTC.

The V and J genes are TRBV12-3 or TRBV12-4 and TRBJ2-4, with TRBD2 identical over 7 bases. J lost 6 bases, V lost 5 bases, and 10 bases had no gene match. CDR3 size: 15 residues. The CDR3 reads CASSRGAGAGNIQYF. DNA for the CDR3: TGTGCCAGCAGTCGTGGGGCGGGAGCAGGAAACATTCAGTACTTC.

The chain recombines TRBV9 with TRBJ2-1; 15 bases are a match to TRBD2. The CDR3 is 16 amino acids. Looked up from germline, CDR1 is SGDLS and CDR2 is YYNGEE. Losses at the gene ends were 3 bases for V and 8 bases for J; bases not matched to a gene: 6. The CDR3, as DNA: TGTGCCAGCAGCGAGTGGAGGACTAGCGGGGGGGATGAGCAGTTCTTC. Translation: CASSEWRTSGGDEQFF.

This chain links TRBV12-3 or TRBV12-4 with TRBJ2-3; tentative D call: TRBD2 (5 bases). The CDR3 has 15 amino acids. Trimming removed 2 bases from V and 1 base from J, with 10 bases in between. The CDR3, as DNA: TGTGCCAGCAGTTTAATCCTAGCACGCACAGATACGCAGTATTTT. Translated, it gives CASSLILARTDTQYF.

This clonotype has only a few counts. The chain is built from TRBV19 and TRBJ2-3; 7 nucleotides match TRBD2. V gave up 7 bases and J gave up 2 bases; unmatched junction bases: 12. Germline V gene data show CDR1 as LNHDA and CDR2 as SQIVND (reference sequence). The CDR3 is 16 amino acids. CDR3 sequence (DNA): TGTGCCAGTACCCTAGGGGCTAGCGGAAACACAGATACGCAGTATTTT. This codes for CASTLGASGNTDTQYF.

This chain connects TRBV7-2 to TRBJ1-4; 7 bases are a match to TRBD1. Germline V CDR1 and CDR2: SGHTA, FQGNSA. The CDR3 is 16 residues long. Trimming cost V 5 bases and J 4 bases; bases outside gene matches: 10. The CDR3 region has the DNA TGTGCCAGCAGCCTAGAATCCGGGACAGTTAATGAAAAACTGTTTTTT. Its translation is CASSLESGTVNEKLFF.

The chain combines TRBV5-1 with TRBJ1-4, with 10 bases that match TRBD1. Germline V gene lookup returns CDR1 SGHRS and CDR2 YFSETQ. Unmatched junction bases numbered 6, after V lost 6 bases and J lost 7 bases. The CDR3 sequence is 14 residues long. The CDR3 loop is CASTPGQGREKLFF. In nucleotides, the CDR3 is TGCGCCAGCACCCCGGGACAGGGGCGTGAAAAACTGTTTTTT.

The rearrangement links TRBV24-1 to TRBJ2-1, with D unresolved. Trimming shortened V by 3 bases and J by 6 bases, and 17 bases separated the two germline ends. CDR1 is KGHDR and CDR2 is SFDVKD in the germline V gene. This CDR3 is built from 16 residues. The DNA of the CDR3 is TGTGCCACCAGTGATGGTAGGGTTGGAAGAAGCAATGAGCAGTTCTTC. It is translated as CATSDGRVGRSNEQFF.

The J gene is TRBJ1-6, the V gene TRBV20-1; 10 bases match TRBD1. Germline CDR1 DFQATT, CDR2 SNEGSKA (reference sequence). V lost 5 bases, J lost 14 bases, and 9 bases stayed unmatched. This CDR3 is built from 13 residues. The CDR3 region has the DNA TGCAGTGCTGCCCCGGGACAGGGGTCCTCCCTCCACTTT. It encodes CSAAPGQGSSLHF.

The J gene is TRBJ2-1, the V gene TRBV3-1; 8 nucleotides agree with TRBD1. CDR1 and CDR2 (germline): LGHDT, YNNKEL (reference sequence). The CDR3 length is 15 residues. V was pared by 8 bases and J by 3 bases, with 9 bases of the junction left unmatched. CDR3 sequence (DNA): TGTGCCAGCTCCCACAGGGGGGACGGCTACAATGAGCAGTTCTTC. Translating it yields CASSHRGDGYNEQFF.

A few counts support this clonotype. V gene TRBV12-3 or TRBV12-4 combines with J gene TRBJ2-7; D is unresolved. V was clipped by 3 bases and J by 3 bases, with 12 bases between them. The CDR3 length is 14 residues. The CDR3 loop reads CASSLQDGFYEQYF. In nucleotides, the CDR3 is TGTGCCAGCAGTTTGCAGGACGGATTCTACGAGCAGTACTTC.

V and J are TRBV7-2 and TRBJ2-7, with 8 positions matching TRBD1. CDR3 size: 15 residues. V shed 6 bases, J shed 0 bases, and the junction held 7 bases outside the gene matches. Germline V gives CDR1 SGHTA, CDR2 FQGNSA. The CDR3 spells CASSPDRAISYEQYF. The CDR3 DNA follows: TGTGCCAGCAGTCCGGACAGGGCAATCTCCTACGAGCAGTACTTC.

V and J are TRBV6-5 and TRBJ1-1; weak D call: TRBD1 (5 bases). V shed 4 bases and J shed 4 bases, with 13 bases lying between them. Germline CDR1 reads MNHEY; CDR2 reads SVGAGI. The CDR3 contains 14 residues. The CDR3 coding sequence is TGTGCCAGCAGTTCGGTGGGACGGGCCACTGAAGCTTTCTTT. It translates to CASSSVGRATEAFF.

The rearrangement uses TRBV12-3 or TRBV12-4 and TRBJ1-1; TRBD1 agrees at 8 bases. The CDR3 has 13 residues. J was trimmed by 4 bases and V by 6 bases; bases with no gene match: 4. The CDR3 DNA is TGTGCCAGCAGATCAGGGGGCAGCACTGAAGCTTTCTTT. This translates into CASRSGGSTEAFF.

The chain carries TRBV29-1 and TRBJ2-3; the D gene is possibly TRBD1 (6 bases). Germline assignment: CDR1 SQVTM and CDR2 ANQGSEA. This CDR3 region has 15 residues. V lost 3 bases to trimming and J lost 4 bases, with 17 bases between them. The CDR3 spells CSVDLSRGRPDTQYF. Here the CDR3 DNA reads TGCAGCGTTGATTTAAGCAGGGGCCGACCAGATACGCAGTATTTT.

The J gene is TRBJ2-7, the V gene TRBV4-1; 8 bases line up with TRBD2. Germline CDR1 and CDR2: MGHRA and YSYEKL. The CDR3 consists of 14 residues. Losses at the gene ends were 1 base for V and 7 bases for J; bases not matched to a gene: 6. Written as DNA, the CDR3 is TGCGCCAGCAGCCAAGCGGGGGGGGTTAGGGAGCAGTACTTC. Encoded protein: CASSQAGGVREQYF.

The sample holds a few counts of this clonotype. The chain recombines TRBV11-3 with TRBJ2-5, with 9 bases matching TRBD1. The CDR3 has 14 amino acids. CDR1 and CDR2 from the germline V gene are SGHNT and YENEEA. Trimming removed 2 bases from V and 5 bases from J; junction bases left unmatched: 3. DNA of the CDR3: TGTGCCAGCAGCTTATCCACAGGGGGCGAGACCCAGTACTTC. Translation gives CASSLSTGGETQYF.

CDR3 DNA: TGTGCCAGCAGTTATCCCCGGGGCGGGGACTACGAGCAGTACTTC. Translated: CASSYPRGGDYEQYF. The chain employs TRBV6-6 and TRBJ2-7; possible D gene TRBD2, 6 bases. V was shortened by 3 bases and J by 3 bases, with 15 bases between the two germline ends. Per germline, CDR1 MNHNY and CDR2 SVGAGI (reference sequence). The CDR3 is 15 amino acids.

The V call is TRBV20-1, the J call TRBJ2-7; D call uncertain. The CDR3 is 13 amino acids. Germline V CDR1 and CDR2: DFQATT, SNEGSKA (reference sequence). The V end lost 3 bases, the J end lost 2 bases, and 11 bases lay between the germline ends. The CDR3 sequence: CSASPRITYEQYF. Written as DNA, the CDR3 is TGCAGTGCTAGTCCCAGGATTACCTACGAGCAGTACTTC.

The chain employs TRBV15 and TRBJ1-2; D uncertain. CDR3 length equals 14 residues. V was cut by 6 bases and J by 0 bases, with 11 bases left in between. The germline CDR1 and CDR2 sequences are LNHNV and YYDKDF (reference sequence). Written as DNA, the CDR3 is TGTGCCACCAGTGAGGGAGACCCTAACTATGGCTACACCTTC. Amino acid sequence: CATSEGDPNYGYTF.

This clonotype was observed a few times. The chain has TRBV11-3 and TRBJ2-1; D call uncertain. CDR1 SGHNT and CDR2 YENEEA come from the germline V gene. The CDR3 spans 11 residues. With 5 bases removed from V and 5 bases from J, the gap between germline ends came to 4 bases. CDR3 nucleotides: TGTGCCAGCAGCCAGCACAATGAGCAGTTCTTC. Translation: CASSQHNEQFF.

This clonotype showed up many times. The CDR3 sequence: CASSSDGLNIQYF. CDR3 nucleotides: TGTGCCAGCAGCTCGGACGGCCTAAACATTCAGTACTTC. The V call is TRBV7-2, the J call TRBJ2-4; D remains ambiguous. V was trimmed by 4 bases and J by 6 bases, leaving 10 bases between them. Germline-derived CDR1 and CDR2 are SGHTA and FQGNSA. The CDR3 spans 13 residues.